The clone carrying this T cell receptor beta chain has only a few counts. What it binds is not known. Clones were sequenced by immunoSEQ multiplex PCR, and TCRdb holds only the in-frame ones, with some missing. The repertoire holds some 200,000 clones, with 80% to 95% as singletons. Germline values: CDR1 SQVTM, CDR2 ANQGSEA. V dropped 4 bases and J dropped 0 bases, with 16 bases sitting between them. This CDR3 contains 16 residues. This entry comes from a study of T cell responses to AZD1222 COVID-19 vaccine. Study-wide results and limits: Sampled repertoires all dated from after the peak T cell response.

The sample in question was peripheral blood, obtained 28 days after the second AZD1222 dose. The source of this sequence is an adult who received the AZD1222 COVID-19 vaccine. The chain employs TRBV29-1 and TRBJ1-3; D uncertain. CDR3 protein: CSVGRKDDLSGNTIYF. The DNA of the CDR3 is TGCAGCGTTGGACGGAAGGACGACCTCTCTGGAAACACCATATATTTT.